These T cell receptor beta chains were read from a single sample in a study of T cell responses to AZD1222 COVID-19 vaccine. Repertoires were generated with immunoSEQ multiplex PCR, while TCRdb's copy carries only in-frame clones and drops some. The repertoire has roughly 53,000 clones, about four fifths of them found once; the top ten carry 25% to 30%. Sample: peripheral blood, taken on day 0 of AZD1222 vaccination. The receptors shown here come from an adult in good health. Both conserved end residues are part of each CDR3. D genes are given only for firm matches. Clone size is given for some rows only: seen once, a few or many times, or a class if the clone is expanded.

TRBJ1-6	NA	TRBV5-6	NA	14	TGTGCCAGCAGCTTGGCAGGGCAGGTTTTGGACCTCCACTTT	CASSLAGQVLDLHF
TRBJ1-2	NA	TRBV10-1	NA	14	TGCGCCAGCTCCGAAACGGGACGCACCTATGGCTACACCTTC	CASSETGRTYGYTF
TRBJ2-5	NA	TRBV28	NA	14	TGTGCCAGCATAGCAGGTTCTCACCAAGAGACCCAGTACTTC	CASIAGSHQETQYF
TRBJ1-2	NA	TRBV6-5	once	13	TGTGCCAGCAGCCCGGGGGGACTGGGTGGCTACACCTTC	CASSPGGLGGYTF
TRBJ2-7	NA	TRBV7-2	NA	14	TGTGCCACTCGGAGGGGGACTGACTCCTACGAGCAGTACTTC	CATRRGTDSYEQYF
TRBJ2-7	TRBD2	TRBV5-1	few	16	TGCGCCAGCAGCGCCGGGACTAGCGGATTCTCCTACGAGCAGTACTTC	CASSAGTSGFSYEQYF
TRBJ1-1	TRBD1	TRBV19	NA	15	TGTGCCAGTAGCAATACAGGGGACGTCTACACTGAAGCTTTCTTT	CASSNTGDVYTEAFF
TRBJ1-6	NA	TRBV6-1	NA	11	TGTGCCAGCAGTGAAGGTTCACCCCTCCACTTT	CASSEGSPLHF
TRBJ2-1	TRBD1	TRBV19	NA	14	TGTGCCAGTAACGGACAGGGATTCTACAATGAGCAGTTCTTC	CASNGQGFYNEQFF
TRBJ1-5	NA	TRBV28	NA	14	TGTGCCAGCAGTCGACAGGCTAGCAATCAGCCCCAGCATTTT	CASSRQASNQPQHF
TRBJ1-3	NA	TRBV5-1	NA	14	TGCGCCAGCAGCTTGCCCGGGGGTACGAACACCATATATTTT	CASSLPGGTNTIYF
TRBJ2-1	NA	TRBV6-2/TRBV6-3	NA	14	TGTGCCAGCAGTACCGGGATGTCCTACAATGAGCAGTTCTTC	CASSTGMSYNEQFF
TRBJ2-7	NA	TRBV7-9	NA	15	TGTGCCAGCAGCTTAGGCCCTAGCAGCTCCTACGAGCAGTACTTC	CASSLGPSSSYEQYF
TRBJ2-2	NA	TRBV5-1	NA	16	TGCGCCAGCAGCTTGGGGGACGCAACGAACACCGGGGAGCTGTTTTTT	CASSLGDATNTGELFF
TRBJ1-4	TRBD1	TRBV27	NA	17	TGTGCCAGCAGTCCAAACCTACAGGGGGCGATAAATGAAAAACTGTTTTTT	CASSPNLQGAINEKLFF
TRBJ2-7	TRBD2	TRBV28	few	19	TGTGCCAGCAGTTTCCCCTTAACCGGGACTAGGGACAACTCCTACGAGCAGTACTTC	CASSFPLTGTRDNSYEQYF
TRBJ1-1	TRBD1	TRBV28	NA	15	TGTGCCAGCAGTTTACAAACAGGGGTGGGCACTGAAGCTTTCTTT	CASSLQTGVGTEAFF
TRBJ2-1	NA	TRBV7-9	NA	13	TGTGCCAGCAGCTTAGAGCAGGGCTATGAGCAGTTCTTC	CASSLEQGYEQFF
TRBJ1-2	TRBD1	TRBV7-9	NA	17	TGTGCCAGCAGCTTAGGGTCCGGGACAGGGGCGAACTATGGCTACACCTTC	CASSLGSGTGANYGYTF
TRBJ1-5	NA	TRBV2	few	14	TGTGCCAGCAGTGGTCTTAATAGCAATCAGCCCCAGCATTTT	CASSGLNSNQPQHF
TRBJ1-3	TRBD1	TRBV6-4	few	22	TGTGCCAGCAGTGACTCGCTAACTGGTAGACAGGGGGTACCCTTCTCTGGAAACACCATATATTTT	CASSDSLTGRQGVPFSGNTIYF
TRBJ1-1	TRBD1	TRBV11-3	NA	16	TGTGCCAGCAGCTTAGAGACAGGGCCCCAGAACACTGAAGCTTTCTTT	CASSLETGPQNTEAFF
TRBJ1-4	NA	TRBV7-2	NA	13	TGTGCCAGCAGCTTAGCCGGGATGGAAAAACTGTTTTTT	CASSLAGMEKLFF
TRBJ2-1	NA	TRBV5-1	NA	15	TGCGCCAGCAGCGCCCTATCGACAGTAAGGAATGAGCAGTTCTTC	CASSALSTVRNEQFF
TRBJ2-2	NA	TRBV9	NA	17	TGTGCCAGCAGCGTAGTGGGGCGAGTCCGTAACACCGGGGAGCTGTTTTTT	CASSVVGRVRNTGELFF
TRBJ1-1	NA	TRBV18	NA	15	TGTGCCAGCTCCCTCCAGGGAGCGCCCGGTACTGAAGCTTTCTTT	CASSLQGAPGTEAFF
TRBJ1-3	NA	TRBV11-2	NA	16	TGTGCCAGCAGCTTAATGCGGGGCAGGACTGGAAACACCATATATTTT	CASSLMRGRTGNTIYF
TRBJ2-7	TRBD2	TRBV4-2	NA	16	TGTGCCAGCAGCCATGTGACTAGCGGGAGGGGAGCCGAGCAGTACTTC	CASSHVTSGRGAEQYF
TRBJ1-2	NA	TRBV6-2/TRBV6-3	NA	16	TGTGCCAGCAGCCCCGGACAGCCCTCAGTGAACTATGGCTACACCTTC	CASSPGQPSVNYGYTF
TRBJ1-2	NA	TRBV28	few	11	TGTGCCAGCAGTTTATCGGTTGGCTACACCTTC	CASSLSVGYTF
TRBJ1-5	NA	TRBV7-6	few	13	TGTGCCAGCAGCTTAAACAGGGCCCAGCCCCAGCATTTT	CASSLNRAQPQHF
TRBJ2-7	NA	TRBV14	NA	14	TGTGCCAGCAGCCAAGTCCTGCACGCCTACGAGCAGTACTTC	CASSQVLHAYEQYF
TRBJ1-1	NA	TRBV28	once	12	TGTGCCAGCAGGAGACCGGGACGGGAAGCTTTCTTT	CASRRPGREAFF
TRBJ2-7	TRBD2	TRBV11-2	once	17	TGTGCCAGCAGCTACGGGACTAGCGGGAGGGTTTCCTACGAGCAGTACTTC	CASSYGTSGRVSYEQYF
TRBJ1-1	NA	TRBV6-5	NA	12	TGTGCCAGCAGTTCGGTGGGTACTGAAGCTTTCTTT	CASSSVGTEAFF
TRBJ1-2	TRBD1	TRBV11-1	NA	13	TGTGCCAGCAGCCCGCGACAGGGATCTGGCTACACCTTC	CASSPRQGSGYTF
TRBJ2-2	NA	TRBV11-3	NA	14	TGTGCCAGCAGCTTAGACGGGGACAAAGGAGAGCTGTTTTTT	CASSLDGDKGELFF
TRBJ2-7	NA	TRBV3-1/TRBV3-2	NA	14	TGTGCCAGCAGCGAAGCCGTAGATTTCTACGAGCAGTACTTC	CASSEAVDFYEQYF
TRBJ2-1	NA	TRBV4-2	once	17	TGTGCCAGCAGCGCCCCCACCGGGACCTCGACCTACAATGAGCAGTTCTTC	CASSAPTGTSTYNEQFF
TRBJ2-7	NA	TRBV5-1	NA	15	TGCGCCAGCAGCCCCCAGGGTACCGTTTCCTACGAGCAGTACTTC	CASSPQGTVSYEQYF
TRBJ2-2	TRBD2	TRBV7-3	once	15	TGTGCCAGCAGCTCTTTAAGCGGGAGCACCGGGGAGCTGTTTTTT	CASSSLSGSTGELFF
TRBJ2-1	NA	TRBV9	NA	15	TGTGCCAGCAGCGTAGCTTTGGGCCTCTGGGATGAGCAGTTCTTC	CASSVALGLWDEQFF
TRBJ1-1	NA	TRBV28	NA	14	TGTGCCAGCAGACCCCCGGGGGCGAACACTGAAGCTTTCTTT	CASRPPGANTEAFF
TRBJ2-5	NA	TRBV18	NA	15	TGTGCCAGCTCACCAGAGTCAACCGTTGAAGAGACCCAGTACTTC	CASSPESTVEETQYF
TRBJ2-7	TRBD2	TRBV2	NA	13	TGTGCCAGCAGCTTTGGGGGGGACTACGAGCAGTACTTC	CASSFGGDYEQYF